This T cell receptor (beta chain) was profiled in a study of brain T cells in children with intractable seizures. Study observations and caveats: Only CDR3 sequence similarity suggested viral specificity, without known HCMV serostatus. Pre- and post-surgery blood differed in depth, so pre-surgery absences may be undersampling.

CDR1 is SGHAT, CDR2 FQNNGV, per germline. The V end was cut by 1 base, the J end by 7 bases, with 8 bases between. The length of the CDR3 is 13 residues. With respect to this clone: Its antigen is unidentified.

The assay was immunoSEQ multiplex PCR, and TCRdb's table has in-frame clones only and misses some. The sample has approximately 330,000 clones, over 90% seen once; the top ten hold 5% to 7%. Regarding time point: blood from clinic visit 5 months post-surgery; TSC patient then seizure free. Surgery cases with the highest brain T cell transcript signatures were chosen for sequencing. At least one anti-epileptic drug was given before surgery. The V and J genes are TRBV11-2 and TRBJ2-1; no reliable D call. This clonotype originated in a boy in the first two years of life with tuberous sclerosis and intractable seizures. Here the sequenced sample was peripheral blood, taken 4 to 5 months after surgery. The CDR3 DNA follows: TGTGCCAGCAGCTTAGGGCCAGGTAATGAGCAGTTCTTC. Protein product: CASSLGPGNEQFF.